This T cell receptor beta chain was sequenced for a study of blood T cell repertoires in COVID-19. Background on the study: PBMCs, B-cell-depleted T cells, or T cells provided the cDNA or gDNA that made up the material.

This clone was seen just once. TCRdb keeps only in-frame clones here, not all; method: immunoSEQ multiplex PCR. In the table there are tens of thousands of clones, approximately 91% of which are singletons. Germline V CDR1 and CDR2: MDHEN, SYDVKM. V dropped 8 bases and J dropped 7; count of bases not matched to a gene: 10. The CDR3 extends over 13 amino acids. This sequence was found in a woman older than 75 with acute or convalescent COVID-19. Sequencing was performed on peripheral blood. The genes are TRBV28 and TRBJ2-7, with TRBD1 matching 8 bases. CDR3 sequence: CASLGRGRGEQYF. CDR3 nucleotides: TGTGCCAGCCTAGGCAGGGGGCGAGGGGAGCAGTACTTC.